The sequence of this TCR beta chain was determined in a study of shared T cell receptors in the human thymus. Germline loops: CDR1 SGHTA, CDR2 FQGNSA. Unmatched junction bases numbered 6, after V lost 1 base and J lost 6 bases. The CDR3 is 15 residues long. TCRdb's table, derived via immunoSEQ multiplex PCR, lists solely in-frame clones and lacks some. The sample yields about 610,000 clones, around 89% seen once. A single count supports this clone. The same specimen was also included in a second study, on human thymus T cells. In that study: Thymus specimens were resections from corrective heart surgery. Blood and thymic repertoires both appeared biased in V and J gene usage. Related work found strong thymic repertoire overlap between unrelated individuals.

This receptor was obtained from a boy in the first two years of life with a congenital heart defect. The material sequenced was thymocytes. The V gene is TRBV7-2, the J gene TRBJ2-1; the match to TRBD1 covers 7 bases. The CDR3 loop is CASSLGRQGSNEQFF. The DNA for the CDR3 is TGTGCCAGCAGCTTAGGAAGACAGGGTTCCAATGAGCAGTTCTTC.